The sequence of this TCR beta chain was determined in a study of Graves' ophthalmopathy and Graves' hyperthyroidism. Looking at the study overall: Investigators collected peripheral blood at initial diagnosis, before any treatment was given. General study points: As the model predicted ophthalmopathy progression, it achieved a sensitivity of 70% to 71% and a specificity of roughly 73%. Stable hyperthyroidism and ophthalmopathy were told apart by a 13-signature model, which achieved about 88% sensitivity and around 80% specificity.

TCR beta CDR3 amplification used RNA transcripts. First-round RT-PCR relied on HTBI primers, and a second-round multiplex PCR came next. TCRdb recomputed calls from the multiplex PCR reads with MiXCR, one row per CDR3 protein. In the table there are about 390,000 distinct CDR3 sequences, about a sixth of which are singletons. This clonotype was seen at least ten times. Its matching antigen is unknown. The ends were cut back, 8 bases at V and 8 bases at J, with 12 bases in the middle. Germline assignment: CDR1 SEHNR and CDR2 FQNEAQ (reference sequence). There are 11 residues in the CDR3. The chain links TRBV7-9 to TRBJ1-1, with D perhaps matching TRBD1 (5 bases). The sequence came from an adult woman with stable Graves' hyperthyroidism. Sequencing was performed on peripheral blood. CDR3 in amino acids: CASLGGREAFF. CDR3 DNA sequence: TGTGCCAGCCTGGGGGGACGGGAAGCTTTCTTT.